The entry below describes one T cell receptor (beta chain). The antigen remains unidentified. The data stem from a study of CD8 T cells in ankylosing spondylitis. Study results and limitations: Characteristic, it appeared, of ankylosing spondylitis blood was a TCR beta motif of fewer than 10 highly homologous variants. Peripheral blood held disease-linked clones only at relatively low frequency, and these were CD8+.

The CDR3 spans 14 residues. Germline V CDR1 and CDR2: DFQATT, SNEGSKA (reference sequence). V was pared by 5 bases and J by 7 bases, with 21 bases between. TCRdb itself ran the 5' RACE reads through MiXCR, one entry per CDR3 protein. The sample shows about 390,000 distinct CDR3 sequences, around 22% of them seen only once. What was sequenced was blood, either unsorted or a sorted T cell fraction (not recorded which). This sequence joins TRBV20-1 and TRBJ2-7; possible D gene TRBD1, 6 bases. The sequence came from a male donor with ankylosing spondylitis. In nucleotides, the CDR3 is TGCAGTGCTGGAACCGACAGGCGAAGGTTTGAGCAGTACTTC. Its translation: CSAGTDRRRFEQYF.